Each of the 18 T cell receptor beta chains below was sequenced from the same sample in a study of cytomegalovirus exposure and HLA in healthy donors. The PCR was carried out with 60 Vbeta primers and 13 Jbeta primers. Libraries were prepared by immunoSEQ multiplex PCR; TCRdb keeps only in-frame clonotypes and omits some of them. The sample includes 150,000 to 250,000 clones, around 80% seen only once; the top ten take 4.4%. The sequencing sample was made of PBMCs. The receptors here all came from a woman under 40 in good health and CMV-seropositive.

This sequence joins TRBV30 and TRBJ2-7, with 8 bases lining up with TRBD2. V shed 4 bases and J 3 bases; nucleotides not matched to a gene: 8. The CDR3 consists of 14 residues. Per the germline V gene, CDR1 is GTSNPN and CDR2 is SVGIG (reference sequence). CDR3 coding DNA: TGTGCCTGGAAGGTAGCGGGAACCCTCTACGAGCAGTACTTC. It specifies CAWKVAGTLYEQYF.

V and J are TRBV30 and TRBJ1-1, with a possible D match to TRBD1 (6 bases). This CDR3 is built from 15 residues. Between the trimmed V and J ends, which lost 2 bases and 1 base, there was a span of 14 bases. CDR1 GTSNPN and CDR2 SVGIG come from the germline V gene (reference sequence). CDR3 sequence: CAWSSDSDWNTEAFF. The DNA of the CDR3 is TGTGCCTGGAGTTCGGACAGCGATTGGAACACTGAAGCTTTCTTT.

The chain links TRBV11-3 to TRBJ2-3, with TRBD1 identical over 9 bases. The ends lost 4 bases at V and 2 bases at J; junction bases unmatched: 4. The CDR3 has 15 residues. In germline, CDR1 is SGHNT, CDR2 YENEEA. CDR3 sequence: CASSSWDRDTDTQYF. The CDR3 DNA follows: TGTGCCAGCAGCTCGTGGGACAGGGACACAGATACGCAGTATTTT.

This chain connects TRBV29-1 to TRBJ1-5; 9 bases fit TRBD1. The germline gives CDR1 SQVTM, CDR2 ANQGSEA. The CDR3 contains 13 residues. V lost 7 bases, J lost 5 bases, and 6 bases stayed unmatched. The CDR3 DNA reads as TGCAGCGCCCGGACAGGGGATTATCAGCCCCAGCATTTT. Its translation is CSARTGDYQPQHF.

The V gene is TRBV30, the J gene TRBJ2-2, with D perhaps TRBD2 (6 bases). The germline CDR1 and CDR2 sequences are GTSNPN and SVGIG (reference sequence). Between the trimmed V and J ends, which lost 5 bases and 1 base, there was a span of 8 bases. The length of the CDR3 is 13 residues. The DNA of the CDR3 is TGTGCCTGGGACGGGGGGAACACCGGGGAGCTGTTTTTT. This gives the protein CAWDGGNTGELFF.

This clone was observed a few times. This sequence joins TRBV7-8 and TRBJ2-7; 7 nucleotides align to TRBD2. The CDR3 covers 14 residues. With V trimmed by 6 bases and J by 6 bases, 11 bases remained unmatched. The germline gives CDR1 SGHVS, CDR2 FQNEAQ. The CDR3 DNA reads TGTGCCAGCAGTAAAGAGGGTGCGGGGGTCGAGCAGTACTTC. Its protein is CASSKEGAGVEQYF.

This clone occurred once. The chain carries TRBV7-9 and TRBJ1-1, with a tentative D call TRBD1 (5 bases). The CDR3 contains 13 residues. Germline lookup yields CDR1 SEHNR and CDR2 FQNEAQ (reference sequence). V gave up 2 bases and J gave up 6 bases, with 10 bases separating them. The chain's CDR3 is CASSLSWGAEAFF. CDR3 sequence (DNA): TGTGCCAGCAGCTTAAGTTGGGGGGCTGAAGCTTTCTTT.

The chain links TRBV30 to TRBJ2-7; 8 bases match TRBD2. Germline values: CDR1 GTSNPN, CDR2 SVGIG (reference sequence). V lost 0 bases and J lost 1; bases outside the gene matches: 5. CDR3 length: 15 residues. The CDR3 coding sequence is TGTGCCTGGAGTGTACCTAGCGGGTCTTCCTACGAGCAGTACTTC. It encodes CAWSVPSGSSYEQYF.

The chain uses TRBV4-3 and TRBJ2-1, with TRBD2 identical over 8 bases. CDR1 and CDR2 (germline): LGHNA, YSLEER. Unmatched junction bases numbered 11, after V lost 0 bases and J lost 7 bases. The CDR3 is 17 amino acids. DNA for the CDR3: TGCGCCAGCAGCCAAGATCGGAGTGCGGGAGGTATAAATGAGCAGTTCTTC. Translating gives CASSQDRSAGGINEQFF.

CDR3 loop: CASSLARGPLDETQYF. CDR3 nucleotides: TGTGCCAGCAGCCTGGCTAGGGGGCCTCTAGACGAGACCCAGTACTTC. V usage is TRBV5-6 and J usage is TRBJ2-5, with 7 bases identical to TRBD1. The trim removed 4 bases at V and 5 bases at J, leaving 14 bases unmatched. The CDR3 is 16 amino acids. Germline assignment: CDR1 SGHDT and CDR2 YYEEEE.

The J gene is TRBJ2-1, the V gene TRBV5-1, with D perhaps TRBD1 (6 bases). Trimming removed 2 bases from V and 10 bases from J, with 13 bases in between. There are 13 residues in the CDR3. CDR1 SGHRS and CDR2 YFSETQ come from the germline V gene. CDR3 bases: TGCGCCAGCAGCTTATCACAGGGAATCGAGCAGTTCTTC. Its translation: CASSLSQGIEQFF.

The V gene is TRBV5-4, the J gene TRBJ2-2, with D perhaps TRBD1 (5 bases). CDR3 size: 16 residues. Germline-derived CDR1 and CDR2 are SGHNT and YYREEE (reference sequence). Trimming shortened V by 1 base and J by 1 base, and 11 bases separated the two germline ends. The CDR3 region has the DNA TGTGCCAGCAGCTTGTCTGGCAGGGAGAACACCGGGGAGCTGTTTTTT. This sequence encodes CASSLSGRENTGELFF.

This clone was seen a handful of times. V is TRBV4-2 and J is TRBJ2-7, with TRBD2 matching over 12 bases. Looked up from germline, CDR1 is LGHNA and CDR2 is YNFKEQ. V lost 3 bases to trimming and J lost 6 bases; unmatched junction nucleotides: 9. This CDR3 spans 16 amino acids. The CDR3 protein is CASSQPTSGGTSEQYF. CDR3 DNA: TGTGCCAGCAGCCAGCCTACTAGCGGGGGGACGAGCGAGCAGTACTTC.

The V gene is TRBV4-3, the J gene TRBJ1-1; possible D gene TRBD1, 5 bases. The CDR3 loop spans 13 amino acids. V lost 3 bases, J lost 14 bases, and 19 bases lay in between. Germline loops: CDR1 LGHNA, CDR2 YSLEER. In nucleotides, the CDR3 is TGCGCCAGCAGCCAGCTGGGGGGGACCCCCTCATTCTTT. It yields the protein CASSQLGGTPSFF.

This chain uses TRBV5-4 with TRBJ2-7, with TRBD1 identical over 9 bases. The CDR3 sequence is 15 residues long. V was pared by 0 bases and J by 5 bases, with 6 bases of the junction left unmatched. Germline V lookup: CDR1 SGHNT, CDR2 YYREEE (reference sequence). This CDR3 reads CASSLARTGVHEQYF. Written as DNA, the CDR3 is TGTGCCAGCAGCTTGGCCCGGACAGGGGTCCACGAGCAGTACTTC.

This rearrangement joins TRBV18 to TRBJ2-7; 14 nucleotides agree with TRBD2. From germline, CDR1 is KGHSH and CDR2 LQKENI. Trimming cost V 3 bases and J 5 bases; bases outside gene matches: 3. This CDR3 spans 15 amino acids. This CDR3 is CASSPGTSGSNEQYF. CDR3 bases: TGTGCCAGCTCACCCGGGACTAGCGGGAGTAACGAGCAGTACTTC.

The chain employs TRBV6-4 and TRBJ2-7; TRBD2 matches 8 bases. With V trimmed by 2 bases and J by 0 bases, 9 bases remained unmatched. The CDR3 consists of 17 residues. Germline CDR1 reads MRHNA; CDR2 reads SNTAGT. The CDR3 sequence: CASSDPTSGQNSYEQYF. The CDR3 region has the DNA TGTGCCAGCAGTGACCCTACTAGCGGCCAAAACTCCTACGAGCAGTACTTC.

This CDR3 reads CASSLSKSYEQYF. The CDR3 nucleotides are TGTGCCAGCAGTTTGTCTAAGTCCTACGAGCAGTACTTC. This rearrangement joins TRBV27 to TRBJ2-7; D unclear. This CDR3 region has 13 residues. V lost 3 bases and J 1 base, leaving 7 bases between the germline ends. Germline lookup yields CDR1 MNHEY and CDR2 SMNVEV (reference sequence).